This TCR beta chain was sequenced during a study of immune heterogeneity within non-small cell lung tumors. Background on the study: It was found that the tumors were several squamous cell carcinomas, roughly eleven non-squamous carcinomas and 1 not otherwise specified. General observations from the study: Between individual patients, the high-frequency T-cell receptor beta clonotypes largely differed. Identical dominant CDR3 beta clonotypes showed recurrence across tumor sites within a patient, and site-unique high-frequency clones were also present. Locally, T-cell clonality showed a moderate but significant correlation with tumor mutational burden measured at the same site (R approximately 0.32).

In a multiplex PCR, 32 V and 13 J primers amplified TCR beta CDR3. MiXCR, applied by TCRdb to the multiplex PCR reads, yields one record per CDR3 protein. This sample carries around 3,100 distinct CDR3 sequences, 30% to 45% of them seen once, and the ten largest clones take 14% to 15%. For each sample, template was about 600 ng of bulk tumor genomic DNA. Multiple widely separated biopsies were taken from each primary tumor at surgery. Surgery that was curative in intent was performed on patients with untreated, newly diagnosed non-small cell lung cancer. This CDR3 spans 16 amino acids. Germline V gives CDR1 SGHAT, CDR2 FQNNGV. The V gene end was trimmed by 5 bases and the J gene end by 0 bases; junction bases not matched to a gene: 6. This clonotype was recorded a few times. The antigen is not known.

Material: lung tumor tissue. The sequence derives from a man between 65 and 85 years old with non-small cell lung cancer. The rearrangement uses TRBV11-2 and TRBJ1-1; TRBD1 agrees at 10 bases. The CDR3 region has the DNA TGTGCCAGCAGCGCGGGACAGGGGTTTTTGAACACTGAAGCTTTCTTT. It yields the protein CASSAGQGFLNTEAFF.